Following are 11 T cell receptor beta chains from one sample sequenced in a study of PD-1 blockade in classical Hodgkin lymphoma. Brentuximab vedotin exposure varied, and every patient relapsed after autologous stem cell transplantation. This table comes from immunoSEQ multiplex PCR, and its TCRdb copy is limited to in-frame clones, with some not included. The table lists around 91,000 clones, 75% to 90% of them singletons. The source was peripheral blood mononuclear cells (PBMCs), collected at baseline. The receptors here all came from a human donor with classical Hodgkin lymphoma.

Within the sample, this clone is medium-sized. The chain carries TRBV5-8 and TRBJ2-2; possibly TRBD2 for D (5 bases). The CDR3 totals 15 residues. V lost 4 bases and J lost 5, with 15 bases in between. Germline-derived CDR1 and CDR2 are SGHTS and YDEGEE. The CDR3 loop is CASSLGPWETGELFF. The CDR3 DNA sequence: TGTGCCAGCAGCCTTGGGCCGTGGGAGACCGGGGAGCTGTTTTTT.

The chain couples TRBV10-3 to TRBJ2-1; D tentatively reads TRBD1 or TRBD2 (5 bases each). V was pared by 4 bases and J by 4 bases, with 11 bases between. This CDR3 spans 14 amino acids. CDR1 is ENHRY, CDR2 SYGVKD, per germline. The CDR3 sequence: CAISVGTTYNEQFF. In DNA form, the CDR3 reads TGTGCCATCAGTGTGGGGACGACGTACAATGAGCAGTTCTTC.

Only one count was recorded for this clone. For the CDR3, the DNA is TGTGCCAGCAGCCACCCGGACAACTACGAGCAGTACTTC. As protein: CASSHPDNYEQYF. The V call is TRBV5-4, the J call TRBJ2-7; maybe TRBD1 (5 bases). V shed 4 bases and J shed 3 bases, with 11 bases lying between them. Per germline, CDR1 SGHNT and CDR2 YYREEE (reference sequence). The CDR3 covers 13 residues.

CDR3 DNA: TGTGCCAGTAGGTACAGGGTTCGGCAGACGAACACTGAAGCTTTCTTT. It translates to CASRYRVRQTNTEAFF. The rearrangement links TRBV19 to TRBJ1-1; a possible D gene is TRBD1 (6 bases). The CDR3 is made up of 16 amino acids. The germline V and J ends were trimmed by 6 bases and 1 base, with 18 bases remaining between them. CDR1 is LNHDA and CDR2 is SQIVND in the germline V gene (reference sequence).

V and J are TRBV6-1 and TRBJ1-4, with D unclear. Germline CDR1 reads MNHNS; CDR2 reads SASEGT. CDR3 length equals 13 residues. The V end was cut by 4 bases, the J end by 8 bases, with 11 bases between. DNA of the CDR3: TGTGCCAGCAGTGTCGGGTTAAGAGAAAAACTGTTTTTT. Its translation: CASSVGLREKLFF.

The chain couples TRBV27 to TRBJ1-2, with D perhaps matching TRBD1 (6 bases). V lost 4 bases and J 8 bases, leaving 17 bases between the germline ends. Germline V CDR1 and CDR2: MNHEY, SMNVEV (reference sequence). The CDR3 length is 14 residues. CDR3: CASSSKPAQGGYTF. CDR3 in DNA: TGTGCCAGCAGTTCAAAACCGGCCCAGGGGGGCTACACCTTC.

The CDR3 loop is CATATGYSGYTF. For the CDR3, the DNA is TGTGCCACCGCGACAGGGTATTCTGGCTACACCTTC. J is TRBJ1-2 and V is TRBV28; 7 bases line up with TRBD1. V lost 10 bases and J lost 7; bases outside the gene matches: 9. CDR1 and CDR2 (germline): MDHEN, SYDVKM. The CDR3 spans 12 residues.

The DNA of the CDR3 is TGTGCCAGCAGCCAAGGCGGGGCGGGACGACAGGGAATAGGGTACGAGCAGTACTTC. Translating it yields CASSQGGAGRQGIGYEQYF. The V and J genes are TRBV4-2 and TRBJ2-7; TRBD1 might be the D (7 bases). This CDR3 spans 19 amino acids. The V gene's germline CDR1 is LGHNA and CDR2 YNFKEQ. The V end was cut by 1 base, the J end by 4 bases, with 26 bases between.

The V and J genes are TRBV2 and TRBJ2-5, with 9 bases that match TRBD2. CDR3 length equals 15 residues. Germline V gene data show CDR1 as SNHLY and CDR2 as FYNNEI. Losses at the gene ends were 7 bases for V and 1 base for J; bases not matched to a gene: 7. The CDR3 loop is CASKTSGAPQETQYF. The CDR3 DNA reads TGTGCCAGCAAGACTAGCGGCGCGCCCCAAGAGACCCAGTACTTC.

The V call is TRBV28, the J call TRBJ2-1, with 7 nucleotides matching TRBD2. V lost 3 bases, J lost 4 bases, and 9 bases stayed unmatched. The CDR3 runs 16 residues. CDR1 is MDHEN and CDR2 is SYDVKM in the germline V gene. As DNA, the CDR3 is TGTGCCAGCAGTTTTTCGTTGGCGGGGGAATACAATGAGCAGTTCTTC. Its protein product is CASSFSLAGEYNEQFF. The full variable domain, in which reference TRBV28 and TRBJ2-1 provide the parts outside the CDR3, is DVKVTQSSRYLVKRTGEKVFLECVQDMDHENMFWYRQDPGLGLRLIYFSYDVKMKEKGDIPEGYSVSREKKERFSLILESASTNQTSMYLCASSFSLAGEYNEQFFGPGTRLTVL.

The rearrangement links TRBV7-2 to TRBJ1-2; 7 bases align to TRBD1. This CDR3 region has 12 residues. V dropped 5 bases and J dropped 8; count of bases not matched to a gene: 5. Germline-derived CDR1 and CDR2 are SGHTA and FQGNSA. The DNA of the CDR3 is TGTGCCAGCAGCATATACAGGGGCGGCTACACCTTC. Its translation: CASSIYRGGYTF.